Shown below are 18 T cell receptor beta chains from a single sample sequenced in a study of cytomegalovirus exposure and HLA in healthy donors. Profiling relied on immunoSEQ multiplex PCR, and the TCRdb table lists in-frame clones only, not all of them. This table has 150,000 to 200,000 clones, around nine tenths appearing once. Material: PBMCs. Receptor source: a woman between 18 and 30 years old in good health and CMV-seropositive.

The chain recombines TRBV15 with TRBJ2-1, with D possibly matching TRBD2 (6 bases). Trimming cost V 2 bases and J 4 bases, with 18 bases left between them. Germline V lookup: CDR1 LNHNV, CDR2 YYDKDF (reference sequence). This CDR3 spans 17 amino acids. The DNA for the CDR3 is TGTGCCACCAGCAGAAGGTCCCCGGGAGAGGCATACAATGAGCAGTTCTTC. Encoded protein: CATSRRSPGEAYNEQFF.

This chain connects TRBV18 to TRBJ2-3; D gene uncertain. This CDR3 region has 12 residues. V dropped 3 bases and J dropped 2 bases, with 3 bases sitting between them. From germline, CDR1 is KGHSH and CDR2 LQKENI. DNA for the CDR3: TGTGCCAGCTCACCCGTCACAGATACGCAGTATTTT. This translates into CASSPVTDTQYF.

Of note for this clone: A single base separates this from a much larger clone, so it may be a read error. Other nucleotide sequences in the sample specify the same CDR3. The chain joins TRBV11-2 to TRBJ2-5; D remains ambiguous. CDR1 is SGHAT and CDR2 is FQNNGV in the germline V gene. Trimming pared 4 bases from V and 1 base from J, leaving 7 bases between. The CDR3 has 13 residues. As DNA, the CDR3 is TGTGCCAGCAGCTCTAACAGCCAAGAGACCCAGTACTTC. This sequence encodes CASSSNSQETQYF.

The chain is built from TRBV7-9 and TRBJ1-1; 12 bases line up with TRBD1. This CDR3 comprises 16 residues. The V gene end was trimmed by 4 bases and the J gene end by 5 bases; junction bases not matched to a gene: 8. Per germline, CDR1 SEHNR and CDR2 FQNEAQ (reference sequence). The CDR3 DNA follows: TGTGCCAGCAGCTCGGGGACAGGGGGCGCCTTAACTGAAGCTTTCTTT. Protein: CASSSGTGGALTEAFF.

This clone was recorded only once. The CDR3 DNA sequence: TGTGCCTGGTCTCGACAGCAAGAGACCCAGTACTTC. Residues: CAWSRQQETQYF. The V and J genes are TRBV30 and TRBJ2-5, with D tentatively TRBD1 (5 bases). Per germline, CDR1 GTSNPN and CDR2 SVGIG (reference sequence). This CDR3 spans 12 amino acids. V lost 5 bases and J lost 2, with 9 bases in between.

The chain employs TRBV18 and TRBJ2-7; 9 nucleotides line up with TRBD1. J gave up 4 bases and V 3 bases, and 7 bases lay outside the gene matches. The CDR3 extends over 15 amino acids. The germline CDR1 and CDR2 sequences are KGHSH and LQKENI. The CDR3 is CASSPGATGGYEQYF. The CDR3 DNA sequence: TGTGCCAGCTCACCTGGAGCGACAGGGGGGTACGAGCAGTACTTC.

CDR3 residues: CASSFSRGLLYEQYF. DNA for the CDR3: TGTGCCAGCAGCTTCTCTAGGGGGCTGCTCTACGAGCAGTACTTC. The chain combines TRBV27 with TRBJ2-7; TRBD1 matches at 7 bases. The ends lost 6 bases at V and 3 bases at J; junction bases unmatched: 11. The CDR3 loop spans 15 amino acids. CDR1 is MNHEY and CDR2 is SMNVEV in the germline V gene (reference sequence).

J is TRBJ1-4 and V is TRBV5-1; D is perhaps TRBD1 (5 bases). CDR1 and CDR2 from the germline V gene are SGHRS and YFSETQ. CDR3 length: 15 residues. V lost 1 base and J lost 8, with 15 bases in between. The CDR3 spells CASSLSPGFLEKLFF. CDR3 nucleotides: TGCGCCAGCAGCTTGTCTCCAGGGTTTTTGGAAAAACTGTTTTTT.

Here the CDR3 DNA reads TGCGCCAGCAGCGTTTTAATTGTGTCCGAGCAGTACTTC. This encodes CASSVLIVSEQYF. This sequence joins TRBV4-1 and TRBJ2-7; D is undetermined. The CDR3 is 13 amino acids. Between the trimmed V and J ends, which lost 5 bases and 6 bases, there was a span of 14 bases. Germline CDR1 is MGHRA and CDR2 is YSYEKL.

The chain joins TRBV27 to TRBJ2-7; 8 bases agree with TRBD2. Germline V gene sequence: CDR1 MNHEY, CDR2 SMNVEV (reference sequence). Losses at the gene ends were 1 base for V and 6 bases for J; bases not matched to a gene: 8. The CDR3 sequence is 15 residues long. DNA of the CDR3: TGTGCCAGCAGTTTATTTGGACTAGCTCTGTCCGAGCAGTACTTC. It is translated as CASSLFGLALSEQYF.

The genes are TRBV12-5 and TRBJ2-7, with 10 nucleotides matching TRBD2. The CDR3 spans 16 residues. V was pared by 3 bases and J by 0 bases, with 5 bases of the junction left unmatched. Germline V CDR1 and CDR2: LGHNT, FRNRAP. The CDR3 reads CASGFTSGAFSYEQYF. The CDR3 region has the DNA TGTGCTAGTGGTTTCACTAGCGGGGCCTTCTCCTACGAGCAGTACTTC.

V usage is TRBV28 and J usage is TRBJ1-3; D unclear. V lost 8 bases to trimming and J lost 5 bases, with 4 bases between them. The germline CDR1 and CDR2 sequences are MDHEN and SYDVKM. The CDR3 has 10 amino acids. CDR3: CASRRNTIYF. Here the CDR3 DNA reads TGTGCCAGCCGTAGAAACACCATATATTTT.

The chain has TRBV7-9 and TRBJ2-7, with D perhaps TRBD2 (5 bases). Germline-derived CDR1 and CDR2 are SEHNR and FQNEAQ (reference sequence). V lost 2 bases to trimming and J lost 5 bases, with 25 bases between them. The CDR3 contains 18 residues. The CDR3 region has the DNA TGTGCCAGCAGCTTATACTCCGTAATGACTTCAACGGAGGACGAGCAGTACTTC. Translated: CASSLYSVMTSTEDEQYF.

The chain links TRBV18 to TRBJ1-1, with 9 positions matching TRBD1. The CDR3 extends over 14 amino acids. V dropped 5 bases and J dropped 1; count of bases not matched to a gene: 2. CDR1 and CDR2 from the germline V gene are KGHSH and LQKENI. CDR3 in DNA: TGTGCCAGCTCATCGGGACAGGGGAACACTGAAGCTTTCTTT. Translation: CASSSGQGNTEAFF.

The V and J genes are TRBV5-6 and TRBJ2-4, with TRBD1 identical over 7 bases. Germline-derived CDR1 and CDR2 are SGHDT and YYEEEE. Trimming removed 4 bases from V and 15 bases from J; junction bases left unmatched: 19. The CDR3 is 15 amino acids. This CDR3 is CASSPRQGPAVSSYF. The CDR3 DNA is TGTGCCAGCAGCCCCAGACAGGGACCGGCAGTTTCCTCGTACTTC. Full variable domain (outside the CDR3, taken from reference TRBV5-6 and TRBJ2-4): DAGVTQSPTHLIKTRGQQVTLRCSPKSGHDTVSWYQQALGQGPQFIFQYYEEEERQRGNFPDRFSGHQFPNYSSELNVNALLLGDSALYLCASSPRQGPAVSSYFGAGTRLSVL.

The CDR3 region has the DNA TGTGCTAGTGGTTTTGGGGGGGACTCCCCCTGGAGCAATCAGCCCCAGCATTTT. This translates into CASGFGGDSPWSNQPQHF. This chain connects TRBV12-5 to TRBJ1-5, with TRBD1 as a possible D gene (5 bases). The CDR3 extends over 18 amino acids. CDR1 and CDR2 from the germline V gene are LGHNT and FRNRAP. Trimming stripped 3 bases from V and 1 base from J, with 19 bases between. Drawing the rest from reference TRBV12-5 and TRBJ1-5, the complete variable domain is DARVTQTPRHKVTEMGQEVTMRCQPILGHNTVFWYRQTMMQGLELLAYFRNRAPLDDSGMPKDRFSAEMPDATLATLKIQPSEPRDSAVYFCASGFGGDSPWSNQPQHFGDGTRLSIL.

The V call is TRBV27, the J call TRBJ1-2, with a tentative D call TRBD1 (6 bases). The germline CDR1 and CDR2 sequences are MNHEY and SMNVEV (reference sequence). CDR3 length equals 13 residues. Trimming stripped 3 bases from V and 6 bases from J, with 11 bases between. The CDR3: CASSFLGANGYTF. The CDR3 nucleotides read TGTGCCAGCAGTTTCTTGGGGGCGAATGGCTACACCTTC.

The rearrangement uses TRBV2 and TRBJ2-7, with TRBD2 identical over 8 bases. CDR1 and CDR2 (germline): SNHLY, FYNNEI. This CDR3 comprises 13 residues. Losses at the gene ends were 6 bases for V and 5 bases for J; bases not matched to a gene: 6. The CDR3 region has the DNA TGTGCCAGCAGACGAGCGGGAGTGCACGAGCAGTACTTC. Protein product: CASRRAGVHEQYF.